This section outlines one T cell receptor (beta chain) sequence together with its context. The antigen this receptor binds is unknown. No clone much larger than this one lies a single base away; base qualities are absent. From its cysteine to its phenylalanine, the CDR3 spans 13 amino acids. The retained sequence is limited to the CDR3, 39 bases, with the frame set at the first base. Trimming takes 6 bases from V and 5 bases from J, and the germline ends sit 13 bases apart. For CDR1 and CDR2, the germline V gene (reference sequence) lists SGHAT and FQDESV. This entry comes from a study of response to subunit inactivated influenza vaccine listed by TCRdb under 2018. Context from the whole study: Deep quantitative profiling of the T cell receptor repertoire was used in the study to follow responses to a trivalent subunit inactivated influenza vaccine. What the work shows at the level of the full study, not this receptor alone: It was suggested by the authors that each seasonal influenza vaccination may recruit only a limited number of new T cells.

The method was RT-PCR. Sequenced using an Illumina HiSeq 2500. TCRdb applied fastp at Q25 and MiXCR to the public reads, then kept only in-frame beta chains. One record per CDR3 amino acid sequence lists the most common genes and DNA. The sample includes approximately 310,000 distinct CDR3 sequences, with 21% observed a single time. Clones ranked in the top ten supply roughly 10% of the sample. The rearrangement combines TRBV11-1 with TRBJ2-5, with TRBD1 tentatively as D gene (5 bases match). The starting material was PBMCs from blood, obtained less than 22 months after vaccination. The TCR was taken from a man aged 45 to 70 who received an inactivated influenza vaccine. Donor details come from another sample of the same person, matched by shared clones. The DNA reads as follows: TGTGCCAGCAGTAATCGACAGTTGGAGACCCAGTACTTC. Translated, this is CASSNRQLETQYF.